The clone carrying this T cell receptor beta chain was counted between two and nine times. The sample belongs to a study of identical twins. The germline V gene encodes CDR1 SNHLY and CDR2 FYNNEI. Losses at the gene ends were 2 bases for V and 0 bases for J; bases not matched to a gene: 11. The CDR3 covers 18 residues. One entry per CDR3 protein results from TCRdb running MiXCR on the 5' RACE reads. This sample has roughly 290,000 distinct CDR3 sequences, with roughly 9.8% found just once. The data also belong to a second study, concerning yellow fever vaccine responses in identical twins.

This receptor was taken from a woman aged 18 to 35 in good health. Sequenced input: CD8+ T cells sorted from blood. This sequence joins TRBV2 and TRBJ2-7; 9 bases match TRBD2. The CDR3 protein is CASSENSPSGDSSYEQYF. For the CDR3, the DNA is TGTGCCAGCAGTGAAAATAGTCCTAGCGGGGATAGCTCCTACGAGCAGTACTTC.